This TCR beta chain was sequenced for a study of blood T cells in healthy people across ages. Primed by a sample-barcoded 5' primer and a J-beta primer mix, a second PCR proceeded for about 7 to 11 cycles. Researchers report that a template-switch adaptor with 12 random nucleotides tagged each cDNA molecule. TCRdb analysed the 5' RACE reads with MiXCR anew, one entry per CDR3 protein. The table has about 1.8 million distinct CDR3 sequences, 49% seen once; the top ten hold roughly 2.1%. V was trimmed by 6 bases and J by 4 bases, leaving 9 bases between them. This CDR3 has 12 amino acids. Germline V CDR1 and CDR2: SNHLY, FYNNEI.

The rearrangement joins TRBV2 to TRBJ1-2; D not resolved. Sample: blood. This sequence was found in a middle-aged woman in good health. CDR3 sequence reads: CASRVNGYGYTF. The CDR3 DNA is TGTGCCAGCAGGGTGAACGGCTATGGCTACACCTTC.